The entry below gives a single TCR beta chain sequence along with its context. What it binds is unknown. Trimming removed 2 bases at V and 1 base at J, with 14 bases between. CDR1 is KGHSH and CDR2 is LQKENI in the germline V gene. This CDR3 region has 16 residues. This sample is part of a study of glioma-infiltrating T cells after dendritic cell vaccination. Overall study results and limits: Higher TCR clonality did not directly relate to longer survival.

TCRdb's copy holds only in-frame clones and misses some; the assay was immunoSEQ multiplex PCR. Of about 73,000 clones listed, over 75% are singletons. J is TRBJ1-1 and V is TRBV18; D not certain. The receptor was derived from a human donor with glioblastoma. The sample here was blood, taken before dendritic cell vaccination. DNA for the CDR3: TGTGCCAGCTCACCAATTTTTTCGCGGGGGAACACTGAAGCTTTCTTT. The encoded protein is CASSPIFSRGNTEAFF.